Detailed here is one TCR beta chain. TCRdb's copy holds only in-frame clones and misses some; the assay was immunoSEQ multiplex PCR. The data hold some 410,000 clones, with approximately 90% observed a single time. The data are from a study of blood T cell repertoires in COVID-19. CDR1 and CDR2 from the germline V gene are LGHDT and YNNKEL (reference sequence). V dropped 4 bases and J dropped 6 bases, with 16 bases sitting between them. The CDR3 consists of 14 residues. Participant ages covered roughly 18 to 89 years across some 25 US areas. Allocation to cohorts depended on clinical history reported by the participants.

The chain uses TRBV3-1 (or the pseudogene TRBV3-2) and TRBJ2-7, with D perhaps matching TRBD2 (5 bases). Sequencing was done on a sample of PBMCs or T cells enriched from blood (not recorded which). The TCR sequence derives from a woman aged 25 to 39 with acute COVID-19. DNA for the CDR3: TGTGCCAGCAGCCTTCCCCGGGAAAAGGCCGAGCAGTACTTC. Protein: CASSLPREKAEQYF.